This is a list of T cell receptor beta chains from one sample in a study of patients and donors after allogeneic stem cell transplantation. One entry per CDR3 protein results from TCRdb running MiXCR on the RT-PCR reads. The table lists some 960,000 distinct CDR3 sequences, roughly 18% of them singletons. Specimen: blood, either unsorted or a sorted T cell fraction (not recorded which). These receptors were obtained from a human donor who was either an allogeneic HSCT recipient or a stem cell or donor lymphocyte infusion donor (not recorded which). It is not recorded whose cells these are; they may come from a transplant donor. CDR3s include the opening cysteine and the closing phenylalanine or tryptophan. The D gene is left open where the match is weak. Rows may omit the clone size; those that give it use once, few, many or a size class.

len,d_gene,j_gene,v_gene,abundance,CDR3aa,CDR3nt
16,TRBD2,TRBJ2-7,TRBV6-2/TRBV6-3,-,CASSPGVATSGYEQYF,TGTGCCAGCAGCCCCGGGGTTGCGACTAGCGGCTACGAGCAGTACTTC
13,-,TRBJ2-5,TRBV29-1,few,CSVERGYQETQYF,TGCAGCGTTGAAAGGGGTTACCAAGAGACCCAGTACTTC
16,TRBD2,TRBJ2-1,TRBV5-1,-,CASSFSGGKLYNEQFF,TGCGCCAGCAGCTTTTCGGGGGGAAAATTATACAATGAGCAGTTCTTC
16,TRBD1,TRBJ2-1,TRBV27,-,CASSAPGTGDLNEQFF,TGTGCCAGCAGTGCCCCCGGGACAGGGGATCTAAATGAGCAGTTCTTC
19,-,TRBJ2-1,TRBV11-2,-,CASSLDFGGAMSSYNEQFF,TGTGCCAGCAGCTTAGATTTCGGCGGGGCGATGAGCTCCTACAATGAGCAGTTCTTC
17,TRBD1,TRBJ2-2,TRBV9,-,CASSVALRTGNTGELFF,TGTGCCAGCAGCGTAGCCCTCAGGACAGGGAACACCGGGGAGCTGTTTTTT
16,-,TRBJ2-1,TRBV7-2,many,CASSLAGFLSYNEQFF,TGTGCCAGCAGCTTAGCCGGATTCCTTTCCTACAATGAGCAGTTCTTC
15,-,TRBJ2-3,TRBV7-9,few,CASSTAGASTDTQYF,TGTGCCAGCAGCACCGCGGGGGCCAGCACAGATACGCAGTATTTT
13,-,TRBJ2-2,TRBV29-1,-,CSFTGSRTGELFF,TGCAGCTTCACAGGTTCAAGGACCGGGGAGCTGTTTTTT
14,-,TRBJ1-6,TRBV20-1,few,CSAATVGHNSPLHF,TGCAGTGCTGCCACAGTGGGGCATAATTCACCCCTCCACTTT
16,TRBD1,TRBJ2-1,TRBV24-1,-,CATSDPPGTGSNEQFF,TGTGCCACCAGTGATCCCCCCGGGACAGGGAGCAATGAGCAGTTCTTC
16,TRBD1,TRBJ1-1,TRBV11-2,-,CASRPGQGSGDTEAFF,TGTGCCAGCAGACCGGGACAGGGGAGTGGGGACACTGAAGCTTTCTTT
12,-,TRBJ1-2,TRBV12-3/TRBV12-4,-,CASSGMERGYTF,TGTGCCAGCAGCGGGATGGAAAGAGGCTACACCTTC
17,-,TRBJ2-7,TRBV20-1,-,CSARGDFRDPYSYEQYF,TGCAGTGCTAGGGGGGATTTCAGGGACCCTTACTCCTACGAGCAGTACTTC
13,TRBD1,TRBJ2-5,TRBV7-8,-,CASSLRRQGTQYF,TGTGCCAGCAGCCTTAGGAGACAGGGCACCCAGTACTTC
14,TRBD1,TRBJ2-7,TRBV6-1,-,CASTKPGQRLEQYF,TGTGCCAGCACCAAACCGGGACAGAGGTTAGAGCAGTACTTC